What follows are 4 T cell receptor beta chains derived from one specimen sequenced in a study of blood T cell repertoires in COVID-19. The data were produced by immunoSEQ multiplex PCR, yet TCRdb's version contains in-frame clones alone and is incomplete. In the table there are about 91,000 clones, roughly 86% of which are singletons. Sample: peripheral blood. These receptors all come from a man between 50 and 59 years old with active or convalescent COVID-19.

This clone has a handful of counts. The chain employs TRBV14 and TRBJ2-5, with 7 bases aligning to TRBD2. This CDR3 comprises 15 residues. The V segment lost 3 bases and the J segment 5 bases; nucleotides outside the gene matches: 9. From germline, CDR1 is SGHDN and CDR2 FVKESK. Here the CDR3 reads CASSHRGVSFETQYF. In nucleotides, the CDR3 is TGTGCCAGCAGCCATCGGGGGGTCTCGTTTGAGACCCAGTACTTC.

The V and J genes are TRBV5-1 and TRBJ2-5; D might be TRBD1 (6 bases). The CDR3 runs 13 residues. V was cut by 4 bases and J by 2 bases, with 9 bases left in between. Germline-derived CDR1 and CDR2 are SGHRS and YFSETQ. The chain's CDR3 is CASSPGQQETQYF. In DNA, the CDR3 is TGCGCCAGCAGCCCCGGACAGCAAGAGACCCAGTACTTC.

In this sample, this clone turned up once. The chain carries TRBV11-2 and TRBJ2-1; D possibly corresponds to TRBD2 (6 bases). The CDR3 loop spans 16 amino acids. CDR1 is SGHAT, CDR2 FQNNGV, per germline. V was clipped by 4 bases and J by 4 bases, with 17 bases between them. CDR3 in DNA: TGTGCCAGCAGCTCCACTCGGGCGGGGAATTACAATGAGCAGTTCTTC. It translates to CASSSTRAGNYNEQFF.

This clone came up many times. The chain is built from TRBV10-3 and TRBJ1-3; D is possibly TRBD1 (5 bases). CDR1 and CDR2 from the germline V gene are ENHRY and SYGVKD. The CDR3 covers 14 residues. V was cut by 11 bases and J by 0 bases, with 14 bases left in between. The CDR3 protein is CALGEASSGNTIYF. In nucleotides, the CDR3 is TGTGCCTTGGGGGAGGCGAGCTCTGGAAACACCATATATTTT.